This record looks at one TCR beta chain sequence and its context. The antigen remains undetermined. The PCR ran on 60 Vbeta and 13 Jbeta primers. Some clones are missing from TCRdb's copy, which holds only in-frame ones; the method was immunoSEQ multiplex PCR. Of about 220,000 clones listed, approximately 68% are singletons. The data originate from a study of cytomegalovirus exposure and HLA in healthy donors. Study-wide points: It was about 150 TCR beta chains that were listed as cytomegalovirus-associated. A few chains linked to CMV were shown in vitro to be specific for CMV antigens. Later work found most CMV-associated TCR beta chains apparently HLA-restricted.

The CDR3 spans 14 residues. CDR1 is SGHDT, CDR2 YYEEEE, per germline. The ends were cut back, 7 bases at V and 5 bases at J, with 18 bases in the middle. The sequence was collected from a woman in her twenties or thirties in good health and CMV-seronegative. Sequenced input: PBMCs. This chain links TRBV5-6 with TRBJ2-5, with a tentative D call TRBD2 (5 bases). Here the CDR3 reads CASSSEARGETQYF. In DNA, the CDR3 is TGTGCCAGCTCGTCTGAGGCGAGAGGGGAGACCCAGTACTTC.